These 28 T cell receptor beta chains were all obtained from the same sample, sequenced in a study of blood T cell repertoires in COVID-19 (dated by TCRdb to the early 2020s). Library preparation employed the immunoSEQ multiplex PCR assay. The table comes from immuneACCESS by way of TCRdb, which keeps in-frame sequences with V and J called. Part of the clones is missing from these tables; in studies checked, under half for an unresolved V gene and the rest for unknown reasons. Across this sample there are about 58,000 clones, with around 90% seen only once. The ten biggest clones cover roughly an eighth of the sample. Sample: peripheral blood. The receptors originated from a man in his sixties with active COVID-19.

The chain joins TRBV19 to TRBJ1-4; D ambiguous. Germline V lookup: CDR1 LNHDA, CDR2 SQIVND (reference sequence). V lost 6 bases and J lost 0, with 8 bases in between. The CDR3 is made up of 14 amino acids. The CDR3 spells CASSKQSTNEKLFF. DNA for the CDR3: TGTGCCAGTAGCAAACAGTCAACTAATGAAAAACTGTTTTTT.

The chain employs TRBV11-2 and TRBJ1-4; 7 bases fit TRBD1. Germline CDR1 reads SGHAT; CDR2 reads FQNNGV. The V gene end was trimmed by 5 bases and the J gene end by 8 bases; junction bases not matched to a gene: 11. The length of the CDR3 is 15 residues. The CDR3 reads CASSPGTVIGEKLFF. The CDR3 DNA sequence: TGTGCCAGCAGCCCAGGGACAGTTATCGGCGAAAAACTGTTTTTT.

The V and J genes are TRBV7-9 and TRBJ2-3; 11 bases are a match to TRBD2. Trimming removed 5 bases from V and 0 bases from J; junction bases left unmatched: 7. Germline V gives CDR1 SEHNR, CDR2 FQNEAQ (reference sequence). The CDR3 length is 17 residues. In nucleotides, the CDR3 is TGTGCCAGCAGCAAAATTAGCGGGGGGGCTAGCACAGATACGCAGTATTTT. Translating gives CASSKISGGASTDTQYF.

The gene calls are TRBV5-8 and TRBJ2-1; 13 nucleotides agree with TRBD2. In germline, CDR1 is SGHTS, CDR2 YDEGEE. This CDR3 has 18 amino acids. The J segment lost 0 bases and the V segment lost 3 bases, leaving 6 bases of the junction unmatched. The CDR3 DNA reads TGTGCCAGCAGCTCCTGGACTAGCGGGGGCAGCTCCTACAATGAGCAGTTCTTC. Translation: CASSSWTSGGSSYNEQFF.

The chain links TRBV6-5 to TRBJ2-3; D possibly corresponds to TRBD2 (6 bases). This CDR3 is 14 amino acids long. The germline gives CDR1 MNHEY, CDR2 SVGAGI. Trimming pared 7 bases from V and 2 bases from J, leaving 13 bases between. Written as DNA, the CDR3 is TGTGCCAGCACCATCGGGGGTTACACAGATACGCAGTATTTT. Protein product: CASTIGGYTDTQYF.

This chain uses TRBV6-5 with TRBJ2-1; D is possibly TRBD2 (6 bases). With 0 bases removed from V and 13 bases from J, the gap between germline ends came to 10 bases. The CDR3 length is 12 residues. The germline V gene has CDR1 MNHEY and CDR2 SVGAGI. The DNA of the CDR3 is TGTGCCAGCAGTTACTCGAGGGAGGTTCAGTTCTTC. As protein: CASSYSREVQFF.

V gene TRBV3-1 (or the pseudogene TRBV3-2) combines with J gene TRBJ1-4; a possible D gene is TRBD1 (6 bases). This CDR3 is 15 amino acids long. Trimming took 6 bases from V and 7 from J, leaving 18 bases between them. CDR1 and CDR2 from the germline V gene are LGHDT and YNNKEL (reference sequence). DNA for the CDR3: TGTGCCAGCAGACCCATCGGGGGGGCGCGTGAAAAACTGTTTTTT. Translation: CASRPIGGAREKLFF.

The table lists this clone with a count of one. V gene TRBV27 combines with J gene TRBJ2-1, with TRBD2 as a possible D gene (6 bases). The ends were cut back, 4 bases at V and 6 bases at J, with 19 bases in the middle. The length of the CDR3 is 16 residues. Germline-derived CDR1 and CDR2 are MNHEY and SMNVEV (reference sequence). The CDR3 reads CASSSRGGGSSNEQFF. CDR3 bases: TGTGCCAGCAGTTCCCGTGGGGGAGGAAGCAGCAATGAGCAGTTCTTC.

For the CDR3, the DNA is TGTGCCAGCAGTGAATCGGACATTAGCACAGATACGCAGTATTTT. This sequence encodes CASSESDISTDTQYF. The V call is TRBV25-1, the J call TRBJ2-3; possibly TRBD1 for D (5 bases). Trimming left V 1 base short and J 0 bases short, with 8 bases between. Germline V CDR1 and CDR2: MGHDK, SYGVNS. The CDR3 loop spans 15 amino acids. Full variable domain (rest looked up from reference TRBV25-1 and TRBJ2-3): EADIYQTPRYLVIGTGKKITLECSQTMGHDKMYWYQQDPGMELHLIHYSYGVNSTEKGDLSSESTVSRIRTEHFPLTLESARPSHTSQYLCASSESDISTDTQYFGPGTRLTVL.

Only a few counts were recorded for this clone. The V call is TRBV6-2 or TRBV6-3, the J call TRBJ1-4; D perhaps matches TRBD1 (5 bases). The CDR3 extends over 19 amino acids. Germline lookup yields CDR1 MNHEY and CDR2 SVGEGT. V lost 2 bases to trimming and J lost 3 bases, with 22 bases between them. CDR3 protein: CASSYRSGDRSYANEKLFF. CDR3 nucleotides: TGTGCCAGCAGTTACCGCTCGGGGGACCGATCCTACGCTAATGAAAAACTGTTTTTT.

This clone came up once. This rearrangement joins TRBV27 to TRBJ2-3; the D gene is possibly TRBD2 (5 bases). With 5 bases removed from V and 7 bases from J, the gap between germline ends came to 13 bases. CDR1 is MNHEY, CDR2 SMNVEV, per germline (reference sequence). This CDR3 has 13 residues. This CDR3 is CASSARLPNTQYF. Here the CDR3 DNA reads TGTGCCAGCAGTGCCCGACTACCTAATACGCAGTATTTT.

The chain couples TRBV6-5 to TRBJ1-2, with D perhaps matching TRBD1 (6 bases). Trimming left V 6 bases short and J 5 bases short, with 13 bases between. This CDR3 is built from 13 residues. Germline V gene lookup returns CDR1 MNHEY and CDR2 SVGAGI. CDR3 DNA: TGTGCCAGCAGGGCGACAGGCCTATATGGCTACACCTTC. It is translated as CASRATGLYGYTF.

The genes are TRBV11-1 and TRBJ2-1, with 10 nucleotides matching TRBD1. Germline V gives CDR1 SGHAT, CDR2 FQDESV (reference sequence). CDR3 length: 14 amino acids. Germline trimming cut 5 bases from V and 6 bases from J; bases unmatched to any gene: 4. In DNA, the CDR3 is TGTGCCAGCAGCCTCGGGACAGGGGTCAATGAGCAGTTCTTC. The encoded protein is CASSLGTGVNEQFF.

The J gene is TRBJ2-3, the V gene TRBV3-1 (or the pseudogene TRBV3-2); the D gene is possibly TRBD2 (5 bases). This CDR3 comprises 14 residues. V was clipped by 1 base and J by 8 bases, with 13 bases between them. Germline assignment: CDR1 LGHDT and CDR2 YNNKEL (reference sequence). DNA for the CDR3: TGTGCCAGCAGCCAAGGTAGTTCGGGGTTTACGCAGTATTTT. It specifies CASSQGSSGFTQYF.

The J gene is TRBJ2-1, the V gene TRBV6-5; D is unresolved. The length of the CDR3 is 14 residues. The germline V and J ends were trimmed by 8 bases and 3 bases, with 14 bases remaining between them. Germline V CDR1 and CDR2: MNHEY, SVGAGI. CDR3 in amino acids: CASRRLGIYNEQFF. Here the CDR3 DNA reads TGTGCCAGCCGCCGGCTAGGCATCTACAATGAGCAGTTCTTC.

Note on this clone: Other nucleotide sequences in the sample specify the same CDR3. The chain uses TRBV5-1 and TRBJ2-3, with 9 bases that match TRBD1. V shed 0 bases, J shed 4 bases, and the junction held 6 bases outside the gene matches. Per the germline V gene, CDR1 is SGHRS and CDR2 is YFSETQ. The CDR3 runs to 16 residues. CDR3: CASSLVGTGSPDTQYF. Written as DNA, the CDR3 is TGCGCCAGCAGCTTGGTTGGGACAGGGTCCCCAGATACGCAGTATTTT.

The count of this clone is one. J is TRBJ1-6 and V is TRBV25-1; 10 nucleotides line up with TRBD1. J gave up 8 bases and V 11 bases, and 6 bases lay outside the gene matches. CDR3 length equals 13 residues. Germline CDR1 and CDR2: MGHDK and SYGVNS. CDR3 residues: CAGAGTGDSPLHF. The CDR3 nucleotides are TGTGCCGGGGCCGGGACAGGGGATTCACCCCTCCACTTT.

CDR3 amino acids: CAWSEQGGRGNEQFF. DNA of the CDR3: TGTGCCTGGAGCGAACAGGGCGGGAGAGGCAATGAGCAGTTCTTC. This chain links TRBV30 with TRBJ2-1; a possible D gene is TRBD2 (7 bases). Germline assignment: CDR1 GTSNPN and CDR2 SVGIG (reference sequence). The CDR3 totals 15 residues. Trimming removed 3 bases at V and 6 bases at J, with 18 bases between.

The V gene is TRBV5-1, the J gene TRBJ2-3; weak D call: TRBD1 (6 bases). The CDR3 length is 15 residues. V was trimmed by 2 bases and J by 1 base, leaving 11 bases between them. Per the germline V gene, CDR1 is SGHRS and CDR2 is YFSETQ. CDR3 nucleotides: TGCGCCAGCAGCTTTCAGGGGTTACGCACAGATACGCAGTATTTT. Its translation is CASSFQGLRTDTQYF.

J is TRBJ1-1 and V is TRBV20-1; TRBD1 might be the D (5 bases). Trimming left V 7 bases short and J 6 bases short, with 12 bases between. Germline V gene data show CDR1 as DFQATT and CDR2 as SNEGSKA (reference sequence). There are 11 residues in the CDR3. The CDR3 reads CSELMGPEAFF. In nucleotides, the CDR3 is TGCAGTGAATTAATGGGGCCTGAAGCTTTCTTT.

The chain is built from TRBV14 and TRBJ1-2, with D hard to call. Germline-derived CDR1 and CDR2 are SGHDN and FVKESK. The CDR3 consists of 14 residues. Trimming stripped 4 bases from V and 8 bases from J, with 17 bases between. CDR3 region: CASSPEPSRGGYTF. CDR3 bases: TGTGCCAGCAGCCCTGAGCCTTCGCGAGGAGGCTACACCTTC.

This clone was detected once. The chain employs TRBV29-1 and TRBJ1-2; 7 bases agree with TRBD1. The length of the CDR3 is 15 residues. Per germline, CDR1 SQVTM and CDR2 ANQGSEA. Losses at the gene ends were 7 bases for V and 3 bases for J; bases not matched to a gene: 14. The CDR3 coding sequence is TGCAGCGCTTCTAAAGATCCACAGGGGTACTATGGCTACACCTTC. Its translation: CSASKDPQGYYGYTF.

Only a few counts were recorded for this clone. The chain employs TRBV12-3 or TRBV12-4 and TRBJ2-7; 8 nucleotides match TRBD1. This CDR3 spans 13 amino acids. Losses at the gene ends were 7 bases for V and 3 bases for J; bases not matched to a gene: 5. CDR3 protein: CASKRQGNYEQYF. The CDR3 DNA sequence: TGTGCCAGCAAGAGACAGGGGAACTACGAGCAGTACTTC.

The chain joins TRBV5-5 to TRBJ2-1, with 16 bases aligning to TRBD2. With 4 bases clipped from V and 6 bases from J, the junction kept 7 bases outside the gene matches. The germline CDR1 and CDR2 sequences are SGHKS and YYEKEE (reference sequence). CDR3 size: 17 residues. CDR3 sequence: CASSHGTSGGAVNEQFF. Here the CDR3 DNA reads TGTGCCAGCAGCCACGGGACTAGCGGGGGGGCGGTCAATGAGCAGTTCTTC.

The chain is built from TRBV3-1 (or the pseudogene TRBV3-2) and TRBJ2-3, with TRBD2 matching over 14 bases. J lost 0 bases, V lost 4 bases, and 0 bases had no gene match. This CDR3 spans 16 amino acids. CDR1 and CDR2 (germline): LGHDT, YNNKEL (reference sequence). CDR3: CASSRTSGGSTDTQYF. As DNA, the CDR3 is TGTGCCAGCAGCCGGACTAGCGGGGGGAGCACAGATACGCAGTATTTT.

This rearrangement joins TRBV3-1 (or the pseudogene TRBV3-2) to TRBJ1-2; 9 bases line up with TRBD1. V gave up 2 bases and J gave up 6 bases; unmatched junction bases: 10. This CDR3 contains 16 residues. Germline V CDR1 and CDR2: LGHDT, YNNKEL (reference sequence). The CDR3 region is CASSQIPGTGRDGYTF. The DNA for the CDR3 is TGTGCCAGCAGCCAAATTCCGGGGACAGGGAGGGATGGCTACACCTTC.

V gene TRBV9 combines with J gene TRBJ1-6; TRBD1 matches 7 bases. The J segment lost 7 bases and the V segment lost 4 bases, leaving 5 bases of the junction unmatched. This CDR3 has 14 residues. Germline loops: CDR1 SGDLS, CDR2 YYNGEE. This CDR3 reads CASSSQGGNSPLHF. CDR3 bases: TGTGCCAGCAGCAGTCAGGGGGGAAATTCACCCCTCCACTTT.

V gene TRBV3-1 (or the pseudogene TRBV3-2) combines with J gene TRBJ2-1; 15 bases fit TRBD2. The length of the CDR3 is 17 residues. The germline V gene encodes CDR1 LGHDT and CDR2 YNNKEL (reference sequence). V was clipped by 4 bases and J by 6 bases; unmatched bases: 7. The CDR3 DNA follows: TGTGCCAGCAGCCCATGGACTAGCGGGAGGGGATTCAATGAGCAGTTCTTC. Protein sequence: CASSPWTSGRGFNEQFF.